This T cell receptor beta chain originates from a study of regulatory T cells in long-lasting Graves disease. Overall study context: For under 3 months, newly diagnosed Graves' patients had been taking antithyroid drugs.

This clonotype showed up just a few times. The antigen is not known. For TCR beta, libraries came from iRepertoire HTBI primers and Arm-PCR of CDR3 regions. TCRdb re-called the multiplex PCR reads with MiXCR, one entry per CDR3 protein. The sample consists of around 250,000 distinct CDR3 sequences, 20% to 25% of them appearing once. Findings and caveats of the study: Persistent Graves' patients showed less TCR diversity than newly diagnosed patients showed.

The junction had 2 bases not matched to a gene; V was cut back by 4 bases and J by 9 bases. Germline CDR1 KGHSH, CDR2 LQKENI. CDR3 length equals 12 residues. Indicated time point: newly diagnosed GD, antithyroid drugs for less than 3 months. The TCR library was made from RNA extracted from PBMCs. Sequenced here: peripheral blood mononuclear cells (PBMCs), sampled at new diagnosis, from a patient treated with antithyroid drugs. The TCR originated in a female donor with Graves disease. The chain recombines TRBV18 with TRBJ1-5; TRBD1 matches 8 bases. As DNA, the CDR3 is TGTGCCAGCTCACAGGACAGGGCGCCCCAGCATTTT. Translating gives CASSQDRAPQHF.